This TCR beta chain was identified during a study of blood T cell repertoires in COVID-19. Study overall: Some COVID-19 samples were acute and others convalescent; all came from the United States, Italy and Spain. Sources were T cells, B-cell-depleted T cells, or PBMCs; the material itself was cDNA or gDNA.

Original handling: Amplifying reference gene primers gave estimates of nucleated cell counts. The method was immunoSEQ multiplex PCR; TCRdb's version includes in-frame clones alone and lacks a portion of them. For V, J and clone size, that table is used; D and trimming come from the DNA. This sample has some 71,000 clones, with approximately 77% found just once. Trimming shortened V by 4 bases and J by 0 bases, and 10 bases separated the two germline ends. Germline CDR1 reads SQVTM; CDR2 reads ANQGSEA. The CDR3 extends over 13 amino acids. The sequencing sample was made of peripheral blood. V is TRBV29-1 and J is TRBJ2-7; a weak D match, TRBD1 (5 bases). This clonotype originated in a woman in her 70s with acute or convalescent COVID-19. This chain's CDR3 is CSVGPQGSYEQYF. In DNA form, the CDR3 reads TGCAGCGTTGGCCCCCAGGGCTCCTACGAGCAGTACTTC.